The entry below describes one T cell receptor beta chain. The sample has other DNA sequences that encode this CDR3 too. Authors' processing steps: Using reference gene primer amplification, nucleated cell counts were estimated. Here immunoSEQ multiplex PCR was the method, and the copy in TCRdb shows in-frame clones only, minus some. V and J calls plus clone size are reproduced from that table; the DNA served to infer D and trimming. Here the sample spans 100,000 to 150,000 clones, around 89% being singletons. Deletions cut 4 bases from V and 0 bases from J, with 6 bases between. The CDR3 length is 13 residues. Germline lookup yields CDR1 LNHDA and CDR2 SQIVND (reference sequence). A Seattle source enrolled patients during active infection and followed them longitudinally. This record comes from a study of blood T cell repertoires in COVID-19. Study-level information: There were acute and convalescent COVID-19 samples, and they came from the United States, Italy and Spain. In each case, the material was cDNA or gDNA derived from T cells, B-cell-depleted T cells, or PBMCs.

The sample comprised peripheral blood. This receptor was taken from a man aged 60-69 years with COVID-19, enrolled during active disease. This chain links TRBV19 with TRBJ2-5; maybe TRBD1 (5 bases). DNA for the CDR3: TGTGCCAGTAGTAGACAGAACCAAGAGACCCAGTACTTC. Amino acids: CASSRQNQETQYF. The variable domain in full, with the rest retrieved from reference TRBV19 and TRBJ2-5, is DGGITQSPKYLFRKEGQNVTLSCEQNLNHDAMYWYRQDPGQGLRLIYYSQIVNDFQKGDIAEGYSVSREKKESFPLTVTSAQKNPTAFYLCASSRQNQETQYFGPGTRLLVL.